These 18 T cell receptor beta chains were sequenced from one sample in a study of T cells in localized non-small cell lung cancer. Repertoires were generated with immunoSEQ multiplex PCR, while TCRdb's copy carries only in-frame clones and drops some. The sample holds about 1,700 clones, 25% to 35% seen once. The sample consisted of normal lung tissue next to the tumor, taken before any cancer treatment. These receptors were obtained from a woman aged 40-69 years with stage III lung adenocarcinoma.

The V and J genes are TRBV19 and TRBJ2-7; TRBD1 might be the D (6 bases). V was pared by 1 base and J by 2 bases, with 12 bases between. The CDR3 spans 15 residues. Germline V gene data show CDR1 as LNHDA and CDR2 as SQIVND (reference sequence). The CDR3 spells CASSIVDSLTYEQYF. CDR3 coding DNA: TGTGCCAGTAGTATAGTGGACAGCCTTACCTACGAGCAGTACTTC.

V and J are TRBV30 and TRBJ1-6; no reliable D call. Trimming took off 2 bases at V and 7 bases at J, with 12 bases between the two ends. The germline V gene encodes CDR1 GTSNPN and CDR2 SVGIG (reference sequence). The CDR3 loop spans 14 amino acids. This CDR3 reads CAWSHGSGNSPLHF. CDR3 nucleotides: TGTGCCTGGAGTCATGGGAGTGGGAATTCACCCCTCCACTTT.

In DNA, the CDR3 is TGTGCCAGCAGCCCCGGACTAGCGTGGACCACCGGGGAGCTGTTTTTT. Translation gives CASSPGLAWTTGELFF. This chain connects TRBV11-3 to TRBJ2-2; 9 bases line up with TRBD2. The CDR3 contains 16 residues. CDR1 SGHNT and CDR2 YENEEA come from the germline V gene. After removal of 5 bases from V and 4 bases from J, the junction contained 8 bases not matched to a gene.

V gene TRBV6-8 combines with J gene TRBJ2-1, with TRBD1 identical over 8 bases. Germline assignment: CDR1 MNHGY and CDR2 SAAAGT. Unmatched junction bases numbered 7, after V lost 5 bases and J lost 1 base. The CDR3 is made up of 16 amino acids. CDR3 in DNA: TGTGCCAGCAGTAATCAGGGGGCAAGGTCCTACAATGAGCAGTTCTTC. It encodes CASSNQGARSYNEQFF.

The chain couples TRBV9 to TRBJ1-1; tentatively, D is TRBD1 (5 bases). From germline, CDR1 is SGDLS and CDR2 YYNGEE. CDR3 length: 13 amino acids. Deletions cut 3 bases from V and 10 bases from J, with 16 bases between. The CDR3 DNA sequence: TGTGCCAGCAGCGGAACGGGGGATATGGGAGCTTTCTTT. Translated: CASSGTGDMGAFF.

This clone came up a few times. This sequence joins TRBV6-8 and TRBJ1-2; D may be TRBD1 (5 bases). This CDR3 spans 15 amino acids. The germline CDR1 and CDR2 sequences are MNHGY and SAAAGT. The V and J ends lost 0 bases and 4 bases respectively, with 12 bases between them. CDR3 DNA sequence: TGTGCCAGCAGTTACTCGTTTCAGGGCGCCTATGGCTACACCTTC. Translation gives CASSYSFQGAYGYTF.

This clone was picked up a small number of times. CDR3 nucleotide sequence: TGTGCCAGCAGACGCCTTAATTCACCCCTCCACTTT. Amino acid sequence: CASRRLNSPLHF. The J gene is TRBJ1-6, the V gene TRBV6-8; D unresolved. Trimming pared 6 bases from V and 6 bases from J, leaving 6 bases between. From germline, CDR1 is MNHGY and CDR2 SAAAGT. This CDR3 has 12 amino acids.

This chain uses TRBV29-1 with TRBJ1-1, with a possible D match to TRBD1 (5 bases). In germline, CDR1 is SQVTM, CDR2 ANQGSEA. V dropped 8 bases and J dropped 1 base, with 14 bases sitting between them. The CDR3 is made up of 13 amino acids. CDR3 bases: TGCAGCTCGTGGGGCAGCCCGAACACTGAAGCTTTCTTT. It yields the protein CSSWGSPNTEAFF.

The chain is built from TRBV9 and TRBJ2-1, with 8 bases fitting TRBD1. CDR1 SGDLS and CDR2 YYNGEE come from the germline V gene. The CDR3 contains 15 residues. Unmatched junction bases numbered 9, after V lost 6 bases and J lost 4 bases. The CDR3 nucleotides read TGTGCCAGCACAAGACAGGGGAGCGGTTACAATGAGCAGTTCTTC. This translates into CASTRQGSGYNEQFF. Variable domain in full (rest from reference TRBV9 and TRBJ2-1): DSGVTQTPKHLITATGQRVTLRCSPRSGDLSVYWYQQSLDQGLQFLIQYYNGEERAKGNILERFSAQQFPDLHSELNLSSLELGDSALYFCASTRQGSGYNEQFFGPGTRLTVL.

The chain uses TRBV18 and TRBJ2-2; D is unclear. V was pared by 3 bases and J by 1 base, with 6 bases between. Germline V gene lookup returns CDR1 KGHSH and CDR2 LQKENI. This CDR3 comprises 14 residues. The CDR3 sequence is CASSPDGNTGELFF. CDR3 DNA sequence: TGTGCCAGCTCACCGGACGGGAACACCGGGGAGCTGTTTTTT.

The chain links TRBV9 to TRBJ2-2; 7 nucleotides line up with TRBD1. The CDR3 spans 14 residues. Germline assignment: CDR1 SGDLS and CDR2 YYNGEE. The junction had 8 bases not matched to a gene; V was cut back by 4 bases and J by 8 bases. Here the CDR3 DNA reads TGTGCCAGCAGCCTAGGGACAGACAGGGGGGAGCTGTTTTTT. Amino acids: CASSLGTDRGELFF. The complete variable domain, with remaining parts taken from reference TRBV9 and TRBJ2-2, reads DSGVTQTPKHLITATGQRVTLRCSPRSGDLSVYWYQQSLDQGLQFLIQYYNGEERAKGNILERFSAQQFPDLHSELNLSSLELGDSALYFCASSLGTDRGELFFGEGSRLTVL.

This clone has more than one count but fewer than ten. This chain links TRBV9 with TRBJ2-7, with a tentative D call TRBD2 (6 bases). Germline V lookup: CDR1 SGDLS, CDR2 YYNGEE. The CDR3 extends over 17 amino acids. V shed 5 bases and J shed 7 bases, with 28 bases lying between them. The CDR3 spells CASRHHTWGEPPWEQYF. The DNA of the CDR3 is TGTGCCAGCAGACACCACACTTGGGGGGAGCCCCCCTGGGAGCAGTACTTC.

The chain couples TRBV2 to TRBJ1-1; D call uncertain. The CDR3 contains 12 residues. V was trimmed by 6 bases and J by 0 bases, leaving 5 bases between them. The germline V gene encodes CDR1 SNHLY and CDR2 FYNNEI. In DNA, the CDR3 is TGTGCCAGCAGAGGGATGAACACTGAAGCTTTCTTT. Residues: CASRGMNTEAFF.

A few counts support this clone. J is TRBJ1-4 and V is TRBV15; no clear D gene. V was trimmed by 1 base and J by 7 bases, leaving 10 bases between them. CDR1 and CDR2 from the germline V gene are LNHNV and YYDKDF (reference sequence). The CDR3 has 14 residues. CDR3 sequence reads: CATSRGGSSEKLFF. DNA of the CDR3: TGTGCCACCAGCAGAGGGGGATCTTCTGAAAAACTGTTTTTT.

The V gene is TRBV6-8, the J gene TRBJ1-1; TRBD1 is a possible D gene (5 bases). The CDR3 runs 16 residues. V lost 10 bases and J lost 1, with 22 bases in between. CDR1 and CDR2 from the germline V gene are MNHGY and SAAAGT. The CDR3 sequence: CAIRQADNGPNTEAFF. CDR3 DNA: TGTGCCATCAGGCAGGCGGACAACGGGCCGAACACTGAAGCTTTCTTT.

This chain links TRBV19 with TRBJ2-3; D gene ambiguous. This CDR3 is 13 amino acids long. Trimming left V 5 bases short and J 5 bases short, with 11 bases between. Germline V lookup: CDR1 LNHDA, CDR2 SQIVND (reference sequence). The CDR3 protein is CASSLQRGDTQYF. DNA of the CDR3: TGTGCCAGTAGTTTACAAAGAGGAGATACGCAGTATTTT.

The gene calls are TRBV25-1 and TRBJ2-3, with TRBD1 matching over 10 bases. In germline, CDR1 is MGHDK, CDR2 SYGVNS. V shed 6 bases and J 4 bases; nucleotides not matched to a gene: 4. The CDR3 length is 14 residues. CDR3: CASRTGGSADTQYF. The CDR3 DNA reads as TGTGCCAGCAGGACAGGGGGCAGCGCAGATACGCAGTATTTT.

The chain couples TRBV11-3 to TRBJ1-4; the D is unclear. This CDR3 has 15 residues. Per germline, CDR1 SGHNT and CDR2 YENEEA. With 5 bases removed from V and 3 bases from J, the gap between germline ends came to 13 bases. The CDR3 spells CASSPRLGANEKLFF. The CDR3 bases are TGTGCCAGCAGCCCCCGACTCGGGGCTAATGAAAAACTGTTTTTT.